This T cell receptor (beta chain) was sequenced for a study of a mutant IDH1 vaccine in newly diagnosed glioma. In the study overall: Previous treatment comprised radiotherapy, temozolomide, or both, mostly both.

Libraries were prepared by immunoSEQ multiplex PCR; TCRdb keeps only in-frame clonotypes and omits some of them. Among about 64,000 clones, roughly 74% were seen once, and the ten largest hold roughly 5%. CDR3 length: 17 amino acids. The germline V and J ends were trimmed by 2 bases and 0 bases, with 14 bases remaining between them. CDR1 and CDR2 (germline): MNHEY, SMNVEV (reference sequence). Time point given: week 35, safety follow-up. Every single dose of the vaccine, 300 ug of mutant IDH1 20-mer peptide, came with topical imiquimod. Donors harbored newly found WHO grade 3 or 4 IDH1-mutant, ATRX-lost astrocytomas. Points from the study as a whole: Pseudoprogression appeared unlinked to shifts in leading peripheral T cell clonotypes.

Concerning this clone: Its target is not known.

The receptor was isolated from a man aged 50 to 60 with glioma. The chain links TRBV27 to TRBJ1-5, with D tentatively TRBD1 (5 bases). Source: PBMCs, taken from a glioma patient whose treatment included an IDH1 peptide vaccine. The CDR3 DNA reads as TGTGCCAGCAGTTTAAGGTTCAGGGATTATAGCAATCAGCCCCAGCATTTT. As protein: CASSLRFRDYSNQPQHF.